This is a list of T cell receptor beta chains from one sample in a study of cytomegalovirus exposure and HLA in healthy donors. Only in-frame clones appear in the TCRdb table, and some are missing; sequencing was by immunoSEQ multiplex PCR. The table shows approximately 100,000 clones, with roughly 85% occurring only once. Material for sequencing was PBMCs. The receptors here all came from a man aged 35-49 years in good health and CMV-seropositive. CDR3s include the opening cysteine and the closing phenylalanine or tryptophan. D genes are given only for firm matches. Rows may omit the clone size; those that give it use once, few, many or a size class.

v_gene: TRBV30; j_gene: TRBJ1-5; abundance: .; d_gene: .; CDR3aa: CAWSRGFGQPQHF; CDR3nt: TGTGCCTGGAGTCGAGGGTTTGGTCAGCCCCAGCATTTT
v_gene: TRBV18; j_gene: TRBJ2-4; abundance: .; d_gene: TRBD2; CDR3aa: CASSPVLAGNIQYF; CDR3nt: TGTGCCAGCTCACCGGTTCTAGCGGGAAACATTCAGTACTTC
v_gene: TRBV12-5; j_gene: TRBJ1-2; abundance: .; d_gene: TRBD1; CDR3aa: CASGLDPPTGSYGYTF; CDR3nt: TGTGCTAGTGGTTTGGACCCGCCGACAGGGAGCTATGGCTACACCTTC
v_gene: TRBV2; j_gene: TRBJ1-5; abundance: .; d_gene: .; CDR3aa: CASWFGGNQPQHF; CDR3nt: TGTGCCAGCTGGTTCGGGGGCAATCAGCCCCAGCATTTT
v_gene: TRBV4-1; j_gene: TRBJ2-7; abundance: .; d_gene: .; CDR3aa: CASSQNPGPRRADEQYF; CDR3nt: TGCGCCAGCAGCCAAAACCCCGGGCCAAGGAGGGCCGACGAGCAGTACTTC
v_gene: TRBV28; j_gene: TRBJ1-2; abundance: .; d_gene: .; CDR3aa: CASSLAARVAGYTF; CDR3nt: TGTGCCAGCAGTTTAGCCGCCAGGGTGGCTGGCTACACCTTC
v_gene: TRBV2; j_gene: TRBJ1-1; abundance: .; d_gene: .; CDR3aa: CASSMPLVERAFF; CDR3nt: TGTGCCAGCAGTATGCCCCTTGTAGAACGAGCTTTCTTT
v_gene: TRBV4-1; j_gene: TRBJ2-7; abundance: .; d_gene: .; CDR3aa: CASSQDPRAGEQYF; CDR3nt: TGCGCCAGCAGCCAAGATCCCAGGGCTGGAGAGCAGTACTTC
v_gene: TRBV28; j_gene: TRBJ2-6; abundance: once; d_gene: .; CDR3aa: CASSFTGLRSGANVLTF; CDR3nt: TGTGCCAGCAGTTTTACAGGGCTACGCTCTGGGGCCAACGTCCTGACTTTC
v_gene: TRBV5-1; j_gene: TRBJ2-7; abundance: .; d_gene: TRBD2; CDR3aa: CASSVGLAGSTYEQYF; CDR3nt: TGCGCCAGCAGCGTGGGACTAGCGGGATCCACTTACGAGCAGTACTTC
v_gene: TRBV5-1; j_gene: TRBJ2-2; abundance: .; d_gene: .; CDR3aa: CASSRQGTSNTGELFF; CDR3nt: TGCGCCAGCAGCCGGCAGGGTACCTCGAACACCGGGGAGCTGTTTTTT
v_gene: TRBV9; j_gene: TRBJ2-7; abundance: .; d_gene: .; CDR3aa: CASSVGFEGYEQYF; CDR3nt: TGTGCCAGCAGCGTAGGTTTTGAGGGTTACGAGCAGTACTTC
v_gene: TRBV28; j_gene: TRBJ2-7; abundance: .; d_gene: .; CDR3aa: CASSRGAGYEQYF; CDR3nt: TGTGCCAGCAGTAGAGGGGCGGGGTACGAGCAGTACTTC
v_gene: TRBV6-5; j_gene: TRBJ1-2; abundance: .; d_gene: .; CDR3aa: CASREGYGYTF; CDR3nt: TGTGCCAGCAGAGAGGGCTATGGCTACACCTTC
v_gene: TRBV15; j_gene: TRBJ1-4; abundance: few; d_gene: .; CDR3aa: CATSRDPGVNEKLFF; CDR3nt: TGTGCCACCAGCAGAGATCCAGGGGTAAATGAAAAACTGTTTTTT
v_gene: TRBV6-6; j_gene: TRBJ2-7; abundance: .; d_gene: TRBD1; CDR3aa: CASSPPGTVYEQYF; CDR3nt: TGTGCCAGCAGTCCGCCTGGGACAGTCTACGAGCAGTACTTC
v_gene: TRBV9; j_gene: TRBJ2-1; abundance: .; d_gene: TRBD1; CDR3aa: CASNTNRGLPNEQFF; CDR3nt: TGTGCCAGCAACACTAACAGGGGGCTCCCCAATGAGCAGTTCTTC
v_gene: TRBV29-1; j_gene: TRBJ2-1; abundance: .; d_gene: TRBD1; CDR3aa: CSVEAPWTGNNEQFF; CDR3nt: TGCAGCGTTGAAGCGCCCTGGACAGGGAACAATGAGCAGTTCTTC
v_gene: TRBV29-1; j_gene: TRBJ2-3; abundance: .; d_gene: .; CDR3aa: CSAPSGAISTDTQYF; CDR3nt: TGCAGCGCCCCATCAGGGGCGATTAGCACAGATACGCAGTATTTT
v_gene: TRBV7-2; j_gene: TRBJ2-5; abundance: .; d_gene: .; CDR3aa: CASSLAPGIRETQYF; CDR3nt: TGTGCCAGCAGCTTAGCTCCGGGGATCCGAGAGACCCAGTACTTC
v_gene: TRBV2; j_gene: TRBJ2-3; abundance: .; d_gene: TRBD2; CDR3aa: CARSLAGGRADTQYF; CDR3nt: TGTGCCAGAAGTCTAGCGGGGGGGCGGGCAGATACGCAGTATTTT
v_gene: TRBV15; j_gene: TRBJ2-3; abundance: few; d_gene: .; CDR3aa: CATSRDRHPGDTQYF; CDR3nt: TGTGCCACCAGCAGAGATCGTCACCCCGGGGATACGCAGTATTTT
v_gene: TRBV5-5; j_gene: TRBJ1-1; abundance: .; d_gene: TRBD1; CDR3aa: CASSLGQGRNTEAFF; CDR3nt: TGTGCCAGCAGCTTGGGACAGGGGAGGAACACTGAAGCTTTCTTT
v_gene: TRBV14; j_gene: TRBJ1-2; abundance: .; d_gene: TRBD1; CDR3aa: CASSQVEGARYGYTF; CDR3nt: TGTGCCAGCAGCCAAGTGGAGGGGGCTCGGTATGGCTACACCTTC
v_gene: TRBV10-3; j_gene: TRBJ2-5; abundance: .; d_gene: TRBD2; CDR3aa: CAISASGRGETQYF; CDR3nt: TGTGCCATCAGTGCTAGCGGGAGAGGAGAGACCCAGTACTTC
v_gene: TRBV28; j_gene: TRBJ2-2; abundance: once; d_gene: TRBD2; CDR3aa: CASSLGLAGGTGELFF; CDR3nt: TGTGCCAGCAGTTTGGGACTAGCGGGAGGAACCGGGGAGCTGTTTTTT
v_gene: TRBV14; j_gene: TRBJ2-4; abundance: .; d_gene: TRBD1; CDR3aa: CASSPGQGNIQYF; CDR3nt: TGTGCCAGCAGCCCAGGACAGGGTAACATTCAGTACTTC
v_gene: TRBV28; j_gene: TRBJ2-2; abundance: .; d_gene: .; CDR3aa: CASSFRSTNTGELFF; CDR3nt: TGTGCCAGCAGTTTTAGATCCACGAACACCGGGGAGCTGTTTTTT
v_gene: TRBV12-1; j_gene: TRBJ1-5; abundance: .; d_gene: .; CDR3aa: CASSRNRGFGNQPQHF; CDR3nt: TGTGCCAGCAGCCGAAACAGGGGCTTCGGCAATCAGCCCCAGCATTTT
v_gene: TRBV28; j_gene: TRBJ2-7; abundance: .; d_gene: .; CDR3aa: CASSLWQEQGEQYF; CDR3nt: TGTGCCAGCAGTTTATGGCAGGAACAGGGCGAGCAGTACTTC
v_gene: TRBV5-1; j_gene: TRBJ2-1; abundance: few; d_gene: .; CDR3aa: CASSFTSRGYNEQFF; CDR3nt: TGCGCCAGCAGCTTCACCAGTCGAGGCTACAATGAGCAGTTCTTC
v_gene: TRBV7-8; j_gene: TRBJ1-1; abundance: once; d_gene: TRBD1; CDR3aa: CASRKLGQGPEAFF; CDR3nt: TGTGCCAGCAGAAAGCTGGGACAGGGACCTGAAGCTTTCTTT
v_gene: TRBV11-2; j_gene: TRBJ2-5; abundance: .; d_gene: .; CDR3aa: CASSPTEETQYF; CDR3nt: TGTGCCAGCAGCCCCACGGAGGAGACCCAGTACTTC
v_gene: TRBV7-8; j_gene: TRBJ2-7; abundance: .; d_gene: .; CDR3aa: CASSTGLYEQYF; CDR3nt: TGTGCCAGCAGCACCGGACTATACGAGCAGTACTTC
v_gene: TRBV5-1; j_gene: TRBJ2-3; abundance: .; d_gene: .; CDR3aa: CASSLDGVGMDTQYF; CDR3nt: TGCGCCAGCAGCCTGGACGGAGTAGGAATGGATACGCAGTATTTT
v_gene: TRBV18; j_gene: TRBJ2-7; abundance: .; d_gene: TRBD1; CDR3aa: CASSPRTGVGNEQYF; CDR3nt: TGTGCCAGCTCACCAAGGACAGGGGTGGGAAACGAGCAGTACTTC
v_gene: TRBV28; j_gene: TRBJ1-4; abundance: .; d_gene: .; CDR3aa: CASMSVEGGEKLFF; CDR3nt: TGTGCCAGCATGTCAGTTGAGGGTGGTGAAAAACTGTTTTTT